This passage covers 23 T cell receptor beta chains from one sample sequenced in a study of blood T cells in healthy people across ages (dated by TCRdb to between 2015 and 2017). Receptor libraries were prepared by 5' RACE. This sample was sequenced with an Illumina HiSeq 2500. A second PCR of about 6 to 12 cycles was run with a J-beta primer mix and a sample-barcoded 5' primer. TCRdb handled the public reads itself, with Q25 trimming in fastp and clone calling in MiXCR, and kept productive beta chains. Each CDR3 protein gets just one entry, which takes the most common genes and DNA from the rows behind it. This sample gives over 600,000 distinct CDR3 sequences in total; approximately 60% of them show up just once. The ten largest make up 25% to 30% of the sample. Sequences were obtained from blood. The receptors come from a man in his forties in good health.

This clonotype was detected a few times. This chain joins TRBV7-8 and TRBJ2-1; 13 nucleotides align to TRBD2. The CDR3 is made up of 16 amino acids. V was clipped by 5 bases and J by 4 bases; unmatched bases: 5. CDR1 is SGHVS and CDR2 is FQNEAQ in the germline V gene. The CDR3 region is CASSRGTSGIYNEQFF. In DNA, the CDR3 is TGTGCCAGCAGCCGGGGGACTAGCGGGATTTACAATGAGCAGTTCTTC.

In this sample, this clonotype turned up a few times. CDR3 coding DNA: TGCAGCGTCCGAACCGGGACAGGTTATGGCTACACCTTC. This gives the protein CSVRTGTGYGYTF. The V gene is TRBV29-1, the J gene TRBJ1-2, with 8 bases fitting TRBD1. After removal of 6 bases from V and 5 bases from J, the junction contained 8 bases not matched to a gene. Germline V CDR1 and CDR2: SQVTM, ANQGSEA. The CDR3 has 13 residues.

The chain joins TRBV12-3 or TRBV12-4 to TRBJ2-1; TRBD1 agrees at 9 bases. This CDR3 has 15 amino acids. With 1 base clipped from V and 9 bases from J, the junction kept 7 bases outside the gene matches. CDR3 bases: TGTGCCAGCAGTTTAGAACAGGGGGCTGTGGGTGAGCAGTTCTTC. Protein product: CASSLEQGAVGEQFF.

This clonotype was seen just once. The chain links TRBV20-1 to TRBJ2-5, with 7 bases identical to TRBD2. The V segment lost 4 bases and the J segment 11 bases; nucleotides outside the gene matches: 13. Germline-derived CDR1 and CDR2 are DFQATT and SNEGSKA (reference sequence). The length of the CDR3 is 13 residues. For the CDR3, the DNA is TGCAGTGCTAACCAAGGACTAGTAGGCGTGCAGTACTTC. Translation gives CSANQGLVGVQYF.

The CDR3 nucleotides read TGCGCCAGCAGCCAAGAAATCCGCTCTGGGGCCAACGTCCTGACTTTC. Its translation: CASSQEIRSGANVLTF. The chain joins TRBV4-3 to TRBJ2-6; no reliable D call. Germline CDR1 LGHNA, CDR2 YSLEER. With 0 bases removed from V and 0 bases from J, the gap between germline ends came to 6 bases. This CDR3 comprises 16 residues.

This clonotype was counted only a few times. J is TRBJ2-5 and V is TRBV5-1; 7 bases agree with TRBD1. Germline V lookup: CDR1 SGHRS, CDR2 YFSETQ. The CDR3 spans 18 residues. V trimming: 5 bases; J trimming: 4 bases; junction bases outside the gene matches: 20. The CDR3 DNA sequence: TGCGCCAGCAGAAGGGCCCCGGGACAGCCCGGGCATGGAGAGACCCAGTACTTC. The encoded protein is CASRRAPGQPGHGETQYF.

The rearrangement uses TRBV5-1 and TRBJ2-7; D is unclear. Germline V gene data show CDR1 as SGHRS and CDR2 as YFSETQ. Trimming left V 4 bases short and J 3 bases short, with 17 bases between. This CDR3 spans 15 amino acids. The CDR3, as DNA: TGCGCCAGCAGCCCCTCAACCGGGTCCCTCTACGAGCAGTACTTC. This translates into CASSPSTGSLYEQYF.

The chain is built from TRBV6-5 and TRBJ1-5; D gene unclear. CDR3 length equals 16 residues. V lost 6 bases to trimming and J lost 0 bases, with 15 bases between them. Germline assignment: CDR1 MNHEY and CDR2 SVGAGI. The CDR3 loop is CASSSGGGFSNQPQHF. CDR3 nucleotides: TGTGCCAGCAGCAGTGGTGGAGGCTTTAGCAATCAGCCCCAGCATTTT.

This chain links TRBV20-1 with TRBJ2-7, with D perhaps matching TRBD2 (5 bases). Germline V lookup: CDR1 DFQATT, CDR2 SNEGSKA (reference sequence). This CDR3 is 12 amino acids long. The V end lost 1 base, the J end lost 6 bases, and 10 bases lay between the germline ends. As DNA, the CDR3 is TGCAGTGCTAGAGTGTCTGGACTCGAGCAGTACTTC. As protein: CSARVSGLEQYF.

The rearrangement joins TRBV20-1 to TRBJ2-5, with a weak D call TRBD1 (5 bases). The DNA matches TRBJ2-7 better at its end, which makes the J call doubtful. The CDR3 loop spans 13 amino acids. Germline loops: CDR1 DFQATT, CDR2 SNEGSKA (reference sequence). The CDR3 region is CSARVAGKNEQYF. The DNA for the CDR3 is TGCAGTGCTAGGGTGGCAGGGAAAAACGAGCAGTACTTC.

This chain links TRBV7-3 with TRBJ2-3, with D possibly TRBD1 on 6 matching bases. In germline, CDR1 is SGHTA, CDR2 FQGTGA. The CDR3 runs 14 residues. The germline V and J ends were trimmed by 5 bases and 6 bases, with 15 bases remaining between them. The CDR3 region is CASSPQGRSDTQYF. The CDR3 coding sequence is TGTGCCAGCAGCCCACAGGGACGTTCCGATACGCAGTATTTT.

J is TRBJ2-1 and V is TRBV10-3, with 9 nucleotides matching TRBD2. This CDR3 has 15 amino acids. V was clipped by 6 bases and J by 7 bases; unmatched bases: 10. The V gene's germline CDR1 is ENHRY and CDR2 SYGVKD. CDR3 sequence: CAISVSGRQENEQFF. The CDR3 DNA reads as TGTGCCATCAGCGTTAGCGGGAGACAAGAAAATGAGCAGTTCTTC.

The V gene is TRBV20-1, the J gene TRBJ2-1; the D gene could be TRBD1 or TRBD2 (6 bases each). The V and J ends lost 6 bases and 6 bases respectively, with 18 bases between them. Germline-derived CDR1 and CDR2 are DFQATT and SNEGSKA (reference sequence). The CDR3 extends over 14 amino acids. CDR3 residues: CSAKRGDSRNEQFF. In DNA form, the CDR3 reads TGCAGTGCCAAGAGGGGGGATTCTCGCAATGAGCAGTTCTTC.

This clonotype was detected many times. V usage is TRBV7-3 and J usage is TRBJ2-7; 12 nucleotides line up with TRBD2. V was clipped by 5 bases and J by 6 bases; unmatched bases: 5. The CDR3 contains 14 residues. Germline CDR1 SGHTA, CDR2 FQGTGA. In nucleotides, the CDR3 is TGTGCCAGCAGCCCGACTAGCGGGAGAACCGAGCAGTACTTC. As protein: CASSPTSGRTEQYF.

This clonotype was counted only a few times. The chain joins TRBV28 to TRBJ1-4; 11 bases agree with TRBD1. Losses at the gene ends were 2 bases for V and 9 bases for J; bases not matched to a gene: 5. The germline V gene has CDR1 MDHEN and CDR2 SYDVKM. This CDR3 has 15 amino acids. The CDR3 here is CASSLVDRGRKKLFF. The CDR3 nucleotides are TGTGCCAGCAGTTTAGTGGACAGGGGGCGCAAAAAACTGTTTTTT.

The rearrangement uses TRBV9 and TRBJ2-2; unclear D gene. The CDR3 covers 13 residues. The V and J ends lost 0 bases and 7 bases respectively, with 7 bases between them. Germline CDR1 and CDR2: SGDLS and YYNGEE. The CDR3 DNA follows: TGTGCCAGCAGCGTAGAACTCGGCGGGGAGCTGTTTTTT. This encodes CASSVELGGELFF.

This clonotype was seen more than once but under ten times. J is TRBJ1-2 and V is TRBV29-1; no firm D call. The germline gives CDR1 SQVTM, CDR2 ANQGSEA. CDR3 length: 14 residues. V was shortened by 4 bases and J by 4 bases, with 16 bases between the two germline ends. CDR3 sequence (DNA): TGCAGCGTTGTGGAGTTCAAGGGCGCCTATGGCTACACCTTC. It translates to CSVVEFKGAYGYTF.

This clonotype has a handful of counts. V and J are TRBV5-1 and TRBJ2-1; 8 bases map to TRBD2. The CDR3 totals 17 residues. Germline CDR1 is SGHRS and CDR2 is YFSETQ. The V gene end was trimmed by 0 bases and the J gene end by 0 bases; junction bases not matched to a gene: 5. DNA of the CDR3: TGCGCCAGCAGCTTGGCCGGGGGGGGGAGCTCCTACAATGAGCAGTTCTTC. It specifies CASSLAGGGSSYNEQFF.

The rearrangement uses TRBV4-2 and TRBJ2-3, with D hard to call. Trimming pared 0 bases from V and 2 bases from J, leaving 9 bases between. This CDR3 is built from 15 residues. Germline V CDR1 and CDR2: LGHNA, YNFKEQ. The CDR3 DNA sequence: TGTGCCAGCAGCCAAGACGGAGCTGACACAGATACGCAGTATTTT. Translation: CASSQDGADTDTQYF.

V is TRBV29-1 and J is TRBJ2-5; 9 bases are a match to TRBD1. J gave up 9 bases and V 6 bases, and 11 bases lay outside the gene matches. CDR1 is SQVTM and CDR2 is ANQGSEA in the germline V gene. CDR3 length: 13 amino acids. Written as DNA, the CDR3 is TGCAGCGTCGCAGGACAGGGGCCGGGATCCCAGTACTTC. This gives the protein CSVAGQGPGSQYF.

The J gene is TRBJ2-1, the V gene TRBV6-2 or TRBV6-3; D could derive from TRBD1 or TRBD2 (5 bases each). Germline CDR1 MNHEY, CDR2 SVGEGT. V lost 7 bases and J 0 bases, leaving 7 bases between the germline ends. CDR3 length: 13 amino acids. The CDR3 here is CASKGTSYNEQFF. The CDR3 DNA follows: TGTGCCAGCAAGGGGACCTCCTACAATGAGCAGTTCTTC.

The V gene is TRBV6-2 or TRBV6-3, the J gene TRBJ2-1; the match to TRBD1 covers 9 bases. The CDR3 has 14 amino acids. Losses at the gene ends were 7 bases for V and 4 bases for J; bases not matched to a gene: 5. Per germline, CDR1 MNHEY and CDR2 SVGEGT. DNA of the CDR3: TGTGCCAGCAAGGGGGACAGGGCGTACAATGAGCAGTTCTTC. Translation gives CASKGDRAYNEQFF.

The chain recombines TRBV10-3 with TRBJ2-6; D is uncertain. The V and J ends lost 4 bases and 2 bases respectively, with 6 bases between them. The CDR3 sequence is 14 residues long. Per germline, CDR1 ENHRY and CDR2 SYGVKD. The CDR3 DNA follows: TGTGCCATCAGTGTGGGAACTGGGGCCAACGTCCTGACTTTC. Encoded protein: CAISVGTGANVLTF.